This T cell receptor beta chain was recovered during a study of blood T cells in healthy people across ages. About the research overall: About one barcoded beta molecule per two T cells was captured by template switching. Overall study results and limits: TCR beta diversity per million T cells fell roughly linearly with age.

It was with a sample-barcoded 5' primer and a J-beta primer mix that a second PCR of roughly 7 to 12 cycles was run. All cDNA molecules were each tagged by a template-switch adaptor with 12 random nucleotides. Every sample gave at least 2.5 million paired-end reads containing CDR3. TCRdb re-called the 5' RACE reads with MiXCR, one entry per CDR3 protein. Among about 290,000 distinct CDR3 sequences listed, roughly a quarter were seen once. As for this clonotype: The antigen is undetermined.

Germline V lookup: CDR1 SGHTA, CDR2 FQGNSA. V lost 3 bases to trimming and J lost 1 base, with 13 bases between them. The CDR3 contains 15 residues. The sample was blood. The V and J genes are TRBV7-2 and TRBJ2-7, with D tentatively TRBD2 (6 bases). The clonotype was recovered from a woman between 65 and 79 years old in good health. CDR3 loop: CASSFRGRQSYEQYF. In DNA, the CDR3 is TGTGCCAGCAGCTTTCGGGGGAGGCAATCCTACGAGCAGTACTTC. The full variable domain, in which reference TRBV7-2 and TRBJ2-7 provide the parts outside the CDR3, is GAGVSQSPSNKVTEKGKDVELRCDPISGHTALYWYRQSLGQGLEFLIYFQGNSAPDKSGLPSDRFSAERTGGSVSTLTIQRTQQEDSAVYLCASSFRGRQSYEQYFGPGTRLTVT.